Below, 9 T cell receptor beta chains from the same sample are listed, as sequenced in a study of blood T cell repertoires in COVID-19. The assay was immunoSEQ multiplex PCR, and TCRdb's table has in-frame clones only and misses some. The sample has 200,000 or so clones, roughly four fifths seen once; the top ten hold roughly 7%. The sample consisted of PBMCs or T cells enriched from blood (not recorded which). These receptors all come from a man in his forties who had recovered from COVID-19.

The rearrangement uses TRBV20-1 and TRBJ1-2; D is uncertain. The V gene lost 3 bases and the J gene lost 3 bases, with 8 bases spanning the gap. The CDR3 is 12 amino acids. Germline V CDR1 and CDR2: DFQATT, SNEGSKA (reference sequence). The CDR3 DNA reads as TGCAGTGCTAGTTACGGAGACTATGGCTACACCTTC. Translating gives CSASYGDYGYTF.

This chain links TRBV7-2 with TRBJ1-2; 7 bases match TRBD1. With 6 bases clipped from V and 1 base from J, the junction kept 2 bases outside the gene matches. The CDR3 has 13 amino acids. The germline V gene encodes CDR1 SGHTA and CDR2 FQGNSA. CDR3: CASSRQGNYGYTF. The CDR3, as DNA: TGTGCCAGCAGTCGACAGGGTAACTATGGCTACACCTTC.

The CDR3 loop is CASSPRQGANLILNTEAFF. CDR3 nucleotide sequence: TGTGCCAGCTCACCACGACAGGGGGCTAACCTTATCTTGAACACTGAAGCTTTCTTT. The chain employs TRBV18 and TRBJ1-1, with 10 bases that match TRBD1. The CDR3 extends over 19 amino acids. CDR1 is KGHSH and CDR2 is LQKENI in the germline V gene. J was trimmed by 0 bases and V by 1 base; bases with no gene match: 11.

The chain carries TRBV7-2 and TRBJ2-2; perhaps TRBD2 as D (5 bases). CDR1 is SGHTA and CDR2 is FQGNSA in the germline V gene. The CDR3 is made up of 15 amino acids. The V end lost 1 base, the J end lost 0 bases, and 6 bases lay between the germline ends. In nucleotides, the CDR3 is TGTGCCAGCAGCTTAGACGGGACGAACACCGGGGAGCTGTTTTTT. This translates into CASSLDGTNTGELFF. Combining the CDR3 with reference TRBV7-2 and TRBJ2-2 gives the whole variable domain GAGVSQSPSNKVTEKGKDVELRCDPISGHTALYWYRQSLGQGLEFLIYFQGNSAPDKSGLPSDRFSAERTGGSVSTLTIQRTQQEDSAVYLCASSLDGTNTGELFFGEGSRLTVL.

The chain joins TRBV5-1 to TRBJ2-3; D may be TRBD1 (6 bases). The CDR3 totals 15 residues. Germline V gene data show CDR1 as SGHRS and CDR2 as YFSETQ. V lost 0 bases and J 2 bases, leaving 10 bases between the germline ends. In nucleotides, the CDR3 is TGCGCCAGCAGCTTGGACAGGGCCAACACAGATACGCAGTATTTT. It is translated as CASSLDRANTDTQYF.

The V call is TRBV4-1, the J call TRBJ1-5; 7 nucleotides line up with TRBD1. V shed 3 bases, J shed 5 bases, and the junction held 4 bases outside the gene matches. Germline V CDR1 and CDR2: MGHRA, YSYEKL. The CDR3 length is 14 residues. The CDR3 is CASSQTGLDQPQHF. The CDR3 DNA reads TGCGCCAGCAGCCAGACAGGGCTGGATCAGCCCCAGCATTTT.

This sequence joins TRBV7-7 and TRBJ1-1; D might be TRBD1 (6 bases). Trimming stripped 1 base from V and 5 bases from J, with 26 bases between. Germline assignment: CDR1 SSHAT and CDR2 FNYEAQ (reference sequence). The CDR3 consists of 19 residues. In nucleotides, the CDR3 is TGTGCCAGCAGCTTAGGATGGTTTAGGCGGACAGCGATGTTGACTGAAGCTTTCTTT. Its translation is CASSLGWFRRTAMLTEAFF.

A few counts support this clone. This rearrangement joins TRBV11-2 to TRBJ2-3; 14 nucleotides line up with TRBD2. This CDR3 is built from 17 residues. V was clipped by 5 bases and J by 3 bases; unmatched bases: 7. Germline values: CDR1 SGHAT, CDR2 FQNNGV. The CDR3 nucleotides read TGTGCCAGCAGCGTAACACGGACTAGCGGGGGGACAGATACGCAGTATTTT. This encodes CASSVTRTSGGTDTQYF.

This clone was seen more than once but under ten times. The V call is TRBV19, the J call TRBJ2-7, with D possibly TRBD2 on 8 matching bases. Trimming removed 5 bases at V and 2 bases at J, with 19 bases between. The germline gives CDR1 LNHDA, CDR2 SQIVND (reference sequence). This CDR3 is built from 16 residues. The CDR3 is CASSLGGGTATYEQYF. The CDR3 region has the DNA TGTGCCAGTAGTCTCGGGGGGGGGACAGCTACCTACGAGCAGTACTTC. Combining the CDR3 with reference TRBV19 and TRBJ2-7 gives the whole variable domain DGGITQSPKYLFRKEGQNVTLSCEQNLNHDAMYWYRQDPGQGLRLIYYSQIVNDFQKGDIAEGYSVSREKKESFPLTVTSAQKNPTAFYLCASSLGGGTATYEQYFGPGTRLTVT.